This T cell receptor beta chain stems from a study of early T cells in non-severe SARS-CoV-2 infection. Study context: The sequenced material was bulk RNA from unsorted whole blood, and its chains were unpaired. Study findings and constraints: Reliance on VDJdb matching favored anti-spike CD8 responses; private and CD4 specificities were missed.

Germline V CDR1 and CDR2: SGHRS, YFSETQ. V was pared by 4 bases and J by 2 bases, with 3 bases of the junction left unmatched. The CDR3 consists of 14 residues. The table lists this clonotype with many counts. Its antigen remains unidentified. In the library, individual cDNA molecules carried attached unique molecular identifiers. A single record per CDR3 protein comes from TCRdb applying MiXCR to the 5' RACE reads. Of some 91,000 distinct CDR3 sequences listed, around 10% were seen once; the top ten hold just over 4.5%. The gene calls are TRBV5-1 and TRBJ2-1; 7 bases agree with TRBD1. Sequences were derived from whole blood, sampled at baseline. The sequence derives from an adult who was a healthcare worker with PCR-confirmed SARS-CoV-2 infection or an uninfected control (not recorded which). This CDR3 is CASSRQGAYNEQFF. Written as DNA, the CDR3 is TGCGCCAGCAGCCGGCAGGGGGCCTACAATGAGCAGTTCTTC.